This entry is about one TCR beta chain. Its antigen is undetermined. The length of the CDR3 is 14 residues. Germline V gene data show CDR1 as DFQATT and CDR2 as SNEGSKA (reference sequence). V gave up 3 bases and J gave up 8 bases, with 17 bases separating them. This sample's time point: sample taken at primary tumor resection. Unsorted whole RNA of tumor, nontumor lung or frozen PBMC was sequenced. The data were taken from a study of spatial heterogeneity in lung cancer. In the study overall: On average, each unique TCR and UMI combination appeared more than ten times in raw reads. Study-level results: The appearance of ubiquitous expanded tumor TCRs in blood was greater at resection than follow-up.

Every TCR cDNA molecule carried a tag that served as a unique molecular identifier. TCRdb re-called the 5' RACE reads with MiXCR, one entry per CDR3 protein. The table records 60,000 to 90,000 distinct CDR3 sequences, 7.5% to 9.5% of them present only once. The gene calls are TRBV20-1 and TRBJ2-1; possibly TRBD2 for D (7 bases). The TCR sequence derives from a male donor with early-stage non-small cell lung cancer. The sequenced sample was PBMCs, obtained at surgery. CDR3 loop: CSASTGRVHDEQFF. CDR3 DNA: TGCAGTGCTAGCACAGGGAGGGTCCACGATGAGCAGTTCTTC.